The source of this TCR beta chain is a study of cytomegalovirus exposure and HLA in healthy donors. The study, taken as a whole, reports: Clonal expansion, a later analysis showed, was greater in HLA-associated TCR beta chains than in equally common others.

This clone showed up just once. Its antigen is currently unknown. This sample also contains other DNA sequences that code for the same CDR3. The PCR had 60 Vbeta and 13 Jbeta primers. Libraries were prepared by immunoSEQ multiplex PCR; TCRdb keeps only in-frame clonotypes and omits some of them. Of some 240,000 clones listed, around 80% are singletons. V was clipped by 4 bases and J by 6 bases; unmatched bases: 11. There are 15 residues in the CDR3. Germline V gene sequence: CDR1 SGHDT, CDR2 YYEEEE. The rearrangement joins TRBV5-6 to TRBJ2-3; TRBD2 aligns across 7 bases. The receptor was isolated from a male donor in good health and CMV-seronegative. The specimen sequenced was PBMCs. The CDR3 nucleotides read TGTGCCAGCAGCCTGGACGTCCGGGGAGGGGATACGCAGTATTTT. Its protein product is CASSLDVRGGDTQYF.